The rows below give T cell receptor beta chains drawn from one sample of a study of blood T cell repertoires in COVID-19. TCRdb keeps only in-frame clones here, not all; method: immunoSEQ multiplex PCR. This sample yields roughly 170,000 clones, of which roughly 70% are seen a single time; 3% belongs to the top ten. Sequencing was done on a sample of peripheral blood. The receptors derive from a woman aged 80 or over with acute or convalescent COVID-19. CDR3s include the opening cysteine and the closing phenylalanine or tryptophan. D genes are given only for firm matches. Clone size is given for some rows only: seen once, a few or many times, or a class if the clone is expanded.

>TRBJ2-3|TRBV6-1|TRBD2|-
CASSEETASGRDTDTQYF
TGTGCCAGCAGTGAAGAAACGGCTAGCGGGAGAGACACAGATACGCAGTATTTT
>TRBJ2-7|TRBV19|TRBD2|few
CASSSGLAGGEQYF
TGTGCCAGTAGTTCGGGACTAGCGGGAGGTGAGCAGTACTTC
>TRBJ2-1|TRBV5-1|TRBD2|-
CASRASGLDNEQFF
TGCGCCAGCAGGGCTAGCGGGCTTGACAATGAGCAGTTCTTC
>TRBJ1-5|TRBV19|TRBD1|once
CASISGQGAGQPQHF
TGTGCCAGTATTTCGGGTCAGGGGGCTGGTCAGCCCCAGCATTTT
>TRBJ2-5|TRBV30|-|-
CAWRPLGVQETQYF
TGTGCCTGGAGGCCTCTAGGAGTTCAAGAGACCCAGTACTTC
>TRBJ1-4|TRBV28|-|-
CASSSNRGEKLFF
TGTGCCAGCAGTTCAAACAGAGGGGAAAAACTGTTTTTT
>TRBJ1-5|TRBV19|TRBD1|-
CASSVPGGERVGQPQHF
TGTGCCAGTAGCGTACCAGGGGGCGAAAGGGTAGGACAGCCCCAGCATTTT
>TRBJ1-2|TRBV6-5|-|-
CASSYGQNYGYTF
TGTGCCAGCAGTTATGGACAAAACTATGGCTACACCTTC
>TRBJ2-7|TRBV13|-|-
CASSLGQSYEQYF
TGTGCCAGCAGCTTAGGCCAGTCCTACGAGCAGTACTTC
>TRBJ2-7|TRBV6-5|-|-
CASSYSTRSYEQYF
TGTGCCAGCAGTTACTCGACACGATCCTACGAGCAGTACTTC
>TRBJ2-7|TRBV9|-|-
CASSVESTGGFDEQYF
TGTGCCAGCAGCGTAGAGTCGACAGGTGGATTCGACGAGCAGTACTTC
>TRBJ2-3|TRBV7-3|-|few
CASSPGGPDTQYF
TGTGCCAGCAGTCCTGGGGGCCCAGATACGCAGTATTTT
>TRBJ2-7|TRBV3-1/TRBV3-2|-|-
CASSHDQGQGASEQYF
TGTGCCAGCAGCCACGACCAGGGGCAGGGAGCTAGCGAGCAGTACTTC
>TRBJ1-2|TRBV27|TRBD1|-
CASSSYRGGYTF
TGTGCCAGCAGTTCATACAGGGGAGGCTACACCTTC
>TRBJ1-1|TRBV28|TRBD1|-
CASGAGGNTEAFF
TGTGCCAGCGGGGCAGGGGGGAACACTGAAGCTTTCTTT
>TRBJ1-1|TRBV6-4|TRBD1|-
CASSRTGDTEAFF
TGTGCCAGCAGTCGAACAGGGGACACTGAAGCTTTCTTT
>TRBJ2-1|TRBV30|TRBD2|-
CAWSIVGLATNEQFF
TGTGCCTGGAGCATCGTGGGACTAGCTACCAATGAGCAGTTCTTC
>TRBJ2-1|TRBV30|TRBD2|few
CAWSEPGGEQFF
TGTGCCTGGAGTGAGCCGGGAGGCGAGCAGTTCTTC
>TRBJ1-5|TRBV4-1|TRBD1|-
CASSQTGGNQPQHF
TGCGCCAGCAGCCAGACAGGGGGCAATCAGCCCCAGCATTTT
>TRBJ1-5|TRBV19|TRBD1|-
CASINRGTVDGNQPQHF
TGTGCCAGTATAAACAGGGGGACGGTTGATGGCAATCAGCCCCAGCATTTT
>TRBJ1-1|TRBV6-6|TRBD1|-
CASRLGQGATEAFF
TGTGCCAGCAGATTGGGACAGGGGGCCACTGAAGCTTTCTTT
>TRBJ2-3|TRBV9|TRBD2|-
CASSEASGRKGDTQYF
TGTGCCAGCAGCGAGGCTAGCGGGAGGAAAGGAGATACGCAGTATTTT
>TRBJ1-2|TRBV14|-|-
CASSGGSTGSPPRTF
TGTGCCAGCAGCGGGGGGTCTACCGGGTCTCCCCCAAGGACCTTC
>TRBJ2-3|TRBV9|-|-
CASSVVEGTDTQYF
TGTGCCAGCAGCGTAGTTGAGGGCACAGATACGCAGTATTTT
>TRBJ1-2|TRBV30|TRBD1|-
CAWSLTGGAYGYTF
TGTGCCTGGAGTCTGACAGGGGGCGCGTATGGCTACACCTTC
>TRBJ2-5|TRBV5-5|TRBD2|-
CASRGSPGLAGVVGETQYF
TGTGCCAGCAGGGGGAGCCCGGGACTAGCGGGAGTGGTCGGGGAGACCCAGTACTTC
>TRBJ2-7|TRBV4-3|TRBD1|-
CASSHGQGAYEQYF
TGCGCCAGCAGCCACGGACAGGGGGCCTACGAGCAGTACTTC
>TRBJ2-1|TRBV27|-|few
CASSRVGPGNEQFF
TGTGCCAGCAGCCGTGTGGGGCCGGGCAATGAGCAGTTCTTC
>TRBJ2-7|TRBV2|TRBD2|few
CASSALAGGFSEQYF
TGTGCCAGCAGTGCCCTAGCGGGAGGGTTCAGCGAGCAGTACTTC
>TRBJ2-1|TRBV29-1|TRBD2|few
CSVRTSGSNEQFF
TGCAGCGTTCGGACTAGCGGGAGTAATGAGCAGTTCTTC
>TRBJ2-7|TRBV28|TRBD1|-
CASSFTRTGGYF
TGTGCCAGCAGTTTTACGCGGACAGGGGGTTATTTC
>TRBJ2-7|TRBV2|TRBD2|-
CASKRSGTTYEQYF
TGTGCCAGCAAAAGAAGCGGGACTACCTACGAGCAGTACTTC
>TRBJ2-1|TRBV13|-|-
CASSLVVGVNPEEQFF
TGTGCCAGCAGCTTAGTAGTTGGCGTAAACCCGGAGGAGCAGTTCTTC
>TRBJ2-7|TRBV6-5|-|-
CASASPGLKYEQYF
TGTGCCAGTGCCAGCCCGGGACTGAAATACGAGCAGTACTTC
>TRBJ2-7|TRBV9|-|many
CASSVGSGENYEQYF
TGTGCCAGCAGCGTAGGCTCGGGGGAAAACTACGAGCAGTACTTC
>TRBJ2-5|TRBV7-2|-|-
CASSPVVATGSQETQYF
TGTGCCAGCAGCCCAGTCGTGGCGACGGGAAGCCAAGAGACCCAGTACTTC
>TRBJ2-7|TRBV5-6|TRBD2|few
CASSSKWAGVPYEQYF
TGTGCCAGCAGCTCCAAGTGGGCGGGAGTGCCCTACGAGCAGTACTTC
>TRBJ2-7|TRBV5-1|TRBD2|-
CASRQTGTTVYEQYF
TGCGCCAGCAGACAAACCGGGACTACCGTCTACGAGCAGTACTTC
>TRBJ1-1|TRBV27|TRBD1|-
CASSGTGGVNTEAFF
TGTGCCAGCAGTGGGACAGGGGGCGTGAACACTGAAGCTTTCTTT
>TRBJ2-2|TRBV5-1|-|-
CASRRVGANTGELFF
TGCGCCAGCAGGCGGGTGGGAGCGAACACCGGGGAGCTGTTTTTT
>TRBJ2-3|TRBV7-2|TRBD1|-
CASSLGDRGFGSDTQYF
TGTGCCAGCAGCTTAGGAGACAGGGGGTTTGGCTCAGATACGCAGTATTTT
>TRBJ2-3|TRBV4-1|TRBD2|-
CASSQPQGLADTQYF
TGCGCCAGCAGCCAACCCCAGGGACTAGCGGATACGCAGTATTTT
>TRBJ1-5|TRBV25-1|-|-
CASSLTGSNQPQHF
TGTGCCAGCAGCCTGACAGGCAGCAATCAGCCCCAGCATTTT
>TRBJ2-2|TRBV3-1/TRBV3-2|-|-
CASSQDEAGELFF
TGTGCCAGCAGCCAAGATGAGGCCGGGGAGCTGTTTTTT
>TRBJ1-4|TRBV5-1|TRBD1|few
CASSGGRGQNEKLFF
TGCGCCAGCAGCGGCGGGCGGGGACAGAATGAAAAACTGTTTTTT
>TRBJ1-1|TRBV6-5|TRBD1|-
CASRRGQGFNTEAFF
TGTGCCAGCAGGCGGGGACAGGGTTTTAACACTGAAGCTTTCTTT
>TRBJ2-5|TRBV15|-|-
CATMAQGQETQYF
TGTGCCACCATGGCACAGGGCCAAGAGACCCAGTACTTC
>TRBJ2-7|TRBV4-2|TRBD2|few
CASSQEVTTSGLLLSYEQYF
TGTGCCAGCAGCCAAGAAGTGACGACTAGCGGCCTCTTACTCTCCTACGAGCAGTACTTC
>TRBJ1-6|TRBV7-2|TRBD1|few
CASSYTGGPGYNSPLHF
TGTGCCAGCAGCTACACAGGGGGCCCCGGTTATAATTCACCCCTCCACTTT
>TRBJ2-7|TRBV2|TRBD1|-
CASRLTGQAAYEQYF
TGTGCCAGCAGATTAACGGGACAGGCCGCCTACGAGCAGTACTTC
>TRBJ2-7|TRBV27|-|few
CASSSFTHFYEQYF
TGTGCCAGCAGTTCATTTACGCACTTCTACGAGCAGTACTTC
>TRBJ2-7|TRBV5-6|-|-
CASSLLGPSSYEQYF
TGTGCCAGCAGCTTGCTGGGCCCCTCCTCCTACGAGCAGTACTTC